This T cell receptor (beta chain) was recovered during a study of CD8 T cells in ankylosing spondylitis. TCRdb fed the 5' RACE reads into MiXCR, producing one record per CDR3 protein. This sample has 200,000 or so distinct CDR3 sequences, with approximately 13% found just once. Trimming removed 6 bases from V and 5 bases from J; junction bases left unmatched: 12. Looked up from germline, CDR1 is LNHDA and CDR2 is SQIVND (reference sequence). The CDR3 sequence is 15 residues long. The specimen was blood, either unsorted or a sorted T cell fraction (not recorded which). The TCR sequence derives from a female donor with ankylosing spondylitis or in good health (not recorded which). The genes are TRBV19 and TRBJ2-7; 8 bases agree with TRBD2. CDR3 sequence: CASSLRREVGNEQYF. In nucleotides, the CDR3 is TGTGCCAGTAGCCTCCGGCGGGAGGTAGGCAACGAGCAGTACTTC.